This T cell receptor (beta chain) originates from a study of blood T cell repertoires in COVID-19 (TCRdb year 2020). About the investigation overall: Samples from collaborators originated in the United States, Italy and Spain and spanned both the acute and convalescent phases of COVID-19. Samples were obtained from the ongoing ImmuneRACE study (first 160 participants) and from some 1,200 subjects provided by 6 global collaborators. The prospective study material was composed of cDNA or gDNA derived from T cells, B-cell-depleted T cells, or PBMCs. Where available, HLA class I and class II types were taken from metadata supplied by the sample provider and were not determined by assay-based typing. The repertoires were released in a freely available public database intended as a resource for research on the immune response to SARS-CoV-2. The sample metadata nearly always contained a de-identified subject ID, COVID-19 status, age in years and sex. Subjects who had been exposed to COVID-19, were actively infected with it, or had recovered from it provided the deeply sampled blood TCRbeta repertoires that made up the dataset. Overall study outcomes, separate from this receptor: How much clinical and demographic metadata was included differed by source and by participant, and the metadata was provided uncurated.

Collaborating institutions collected whole blood in K2EDTA tubes following their own protocols. For TCRbeta analysis, collaborator samples were shipped as frozen whole blood, as isolated PBMCs, or as DNA extracted from either sample type. Notes on this clone: Its target antigen remains unknown. No base-level quality is on record; no much larger clone is a single base apart. Distinct nucleotide sequences in the sample also encode this CDR3.

The trim is 0 bases for V and 8 bases for J, with a gap of 13 bases between the germline ends. Reading the germline V gene gives CDR1 SNHLY and CDR2 FYNNEI. Its CDR3 holds 14 amino acids, cysteine through phenylalanine. Only the CDR3 region is kept as DNA, spanning 42 bases read in frame from base 1. TCRbeta CDR3 regions were amplified from genomic DNA using the immunoSEQ Assay, a bias-controlled multiplex PCR. Per the source publication's procedure: The number of nucleated cells in each sample was estimated by amplification of reference gene primers within the assay. To quantify the absolute abundance of each unique TCRbeta CDR3 rearrangement, sequence reads were collapsed and filtered. For each sample, productive Simpson clonality was calculated as the square root of Simpson's diversity index over productive rearrangements. TCRdb stores this immuneACCESS table with in-frame sequences only. Part of the clones is absent; in the studies checked, under half of the shortfall reflects unresolved V genes, and no reason is known for the rest. V, J and clone size reflect that table, while D and trimming were determined from the DNA. This sample lists tens of thousands of clones; roughly 83% were detected once. The top ten hold about 18% of the sample.

The V gene is TRBV2 and the J gene is TRBJ2-5, and perhaps TRBD1 as D gene, on 5 matching bases. Sequenced input: peripheral blood. This TCR was sampled from a woman older than 75 with acute or convalescent COVID-19. The CDR3 in this case is CASSEAQGVGTQYF. The DNA sequence is TGTGCCAGCAGTGAAGCGCAAGGGGTGGGCACCCAGTACTTC.